A selection of T cell receptor beta chains follows, all from one sample in a study of post-analysis software for immune sequencing data. From the PCR reads, TCRdb called clonotypes with MiXCR, one entry per CDR3 protein. The sample carries approximately 570,000 distinct CDR3 sequences, roughly 46% recorded once. The sequenced sample was blood. The source of these receptors is a girl aged 5 to 17 with multiple sclerosis. Each CDR3 is given with its conserved first and last residue. D genes are given only for firm matches. Clone size is not always given. Where it is, it says once, few, many or a class for expanded clones.

CASSQASGRNEQYF	TGTGCCAGCAGCCAGGCTAGCGGGAGAAACGAGCAGTACTTC	TRBJ2-7	NA	TRBD2	TRBV3-1
CSASPAETQYF	TGCAGTGCTAGCCCTGCAGAGACCCAGTACTTC	TRBJ2-5	NA	NA	TRBV20-1
CASSLGTSGRDEQFF	TGTGCCAGCAGCCTGGGGACTAGCGGGAGGGATGAGCAGTTCTTC	TRBJ2-1	NA	TRBD2	TRBV3-1
CASSGRASSTGANVLTF	TGTGCCAGCAGCGGCAGGGCGTCCAGCACTGGGGCCAACGTCCTGACTTTC	TRBJ2-6	NA	NA	TRBV6-6
CASSEVAGSYNEQFF	TGTGCCAGCAGTGAAGTAGCGGGCTCCTACAATGAGCAGTTCTTC	TRBJ2-1	many	TRBD2	TRBV6-1
CSVGRIMEATQYF	TGCAGCGTCGGCCGGATAATGGAGGCGACCCAGTACTTC	TRBJ2-5	few	NA	TRBV29-1
CASSSTPHEQYF	TGTGCCAGCAGCTCGACCCCCCACGAGCAGTACTTC	TRBJ2-7	NA	NA	TRBV7-9
CASSYTGLADGQFF	TGTGCCAGCAGTTACACGGGACTAGCGGATGGGCAGTTCTTC	TRBJ2-1	few	TRBD2	TRBV6-6
CASSPRLTEAFF	TGTGCCAGCAGTCCCCGGCTTACTGAAGCTTTCTTT	TRBJ1-1	NA	NA	TRBV12-3/TRBV12-4
CASSRWAGGRNEQFF	TGCGCCAGCAGCCGCTGGGCGGGAGGGAGGAATGAGCAGTTCTTC	TRBJ2-1	NA	TRBD2	TRBV5-1
CATSDLGQPQHF	TGTGCCACCAGTGATTTAGGGCAGCCCCAGCATTTT	TRBJ1-5	few	NA	TRBV24-1
CASSPGDREETQYF	TGCGCCAGCAGCCCCGGGGACAGGGAGGAGACCCAGTACTTC	TRBJ2-5	NA	TRBD1	TRBV5-1
CASGAGGTEAFF	TGTGCCAGCGGCGCCGGGGGGACTGAAGCTTTCTTT	TRBJ1-1	NA	NA	TRBV13
CSVEKGAKTDTQYF	TGCAGCGTTGAAAAGGGGGCAAAGACAGATACGCAGTATTTT	TRBJ2-3	NA	TRBD1	TRBV29-1
CAIRGAGLSPPHF	TGTGCCATCAGGGGGGCAGGGCTGTCACCCCCCCACTTT	TRBJ1-6	NA	NA	TRBV10-3
CASQAPGSYNEQFF	TGTGCCAGCCAGGCCCCGGGGTCCTACAATGAGCAGTTCTTC	TRBJ2-1	NA	NA	TRBV6-1
CASTYDEGASFEQYF	TGTGCCAGCACCTATGACGAGGGAGCCAGCTTCGAGCAGTACTTC	TRBJ2-7	few	NA	TRBV6-6
CASTPTGGRGYTF	TGTGCCAGCACCCCGACAGGGGGACGTGGCTACACCTTC	TRBJ1-2	NA	TRBD1	TRBV7-9
CASSPRKDQETQYF	TGTGCCAGCAGCCCGCGAAAGGACCAAGAGACCCAGTACTTC	TRBJ2-5	NA	NA	TRBV7-2
CASSIRGTQYF	TGTGCCAGCAGTATCCGGGGTACCCAGTACTTC	TRBJ2-5	few	NA	TRBV12-3/TRBV12-4
CASSVNRGRVDYNKQFF	TGTGCCAGCAGCGTAAACAGGGGGCGGGTGGACTACAATAAGCAGTTCTTC	TRBJ2-1	few	TRBD1	TRBV7-6
CASSQDPELAALFSYNEQFF	TGTGCCAGCAGCCAAGATCCGGAACTAGCGGCCCTATTCTCCTACAATGAGCAGTTCTTC	TRBJ2-1	NA	TRBD2	TRBV3-1
CSVEGSGQETQYF	TGCAGTGTTGAGGGATCCGGGCAAGAGACCCAGTACTTC	TRBJ2-5	once	NA	TRBV20-1
CASSLYNTQETQYF	TGCGCCAGCAGCTTGTACAATACACAAGAGACCCAGTACTTC	TRBJ2-5	NA	NA	TRBV4-1
CSARTGAGGELFF	TGCAGTGCTAGAACGGGGGCAGGCGGGGAGCTGTTTTTT	TRBJ2-2	NA	NA	TRBV20-1
CASSSPGRGSPLHF	TGTGCCAGCAGTTCCCCGGGCCGTGGGTCACCCCTCCACTTT	TRBJ1-6	few	NA	TRBV25-1
CASTFSGPSYEQYF	TGTGCCAGCACCTTTAGCGGTCCCTCCTACGAGCAGTACTTC	TRBJ2-7	few	NA	TRBV6-6
CATSSGYYGYTF	TGTGCCACCAGCAGTGGATACTATGGCTACACCTTC	TRBJ1-2	few	NA	TRBV15
CASGSGEVSYNEQFF	TGCGCCAGCGGGTCGGGGGAGGTGTCCTACAATGAGCAGTTCTTC	TRBJ2-1	NA	NA	TRBV5-1
CASSPSGRSNNEQFF	TGTGCCAGCAGCCCGAGCGGGAGGAGTAACAATGAGCAGTTCTTC	TRBJ2-1	NA	TRBD2	TRBV7-9
CASSVVSGRTYEQYF	TGTGCCAGCAGTGTCGTTAGCGGGAGGACCTACGAGCAGTACTTC	TRBJ2-7	many	TRBD2	TRBV12-3/TRBV12-4
CAISETSGMYQFF	TGTGCCATCAGCGAGACTAGCGGGATGTATCAGTTCTTC	TRBJ2-1	NA	TRBD2	TRBV10-3
CASSLKLRSYEQYF	TGTGCCAGCAGCTTAAAGCTACGTTCTTACGAGCAGTACTTC	TRBJ2-7	few	NA	TRBV11-2
CASSSPTSGAYEQYF	TGTGCCAGCAGCTCCCCTACTAGCGGTGCCTACGAGCAGTACTTC	TRBJ2-7	NA	TRBD2	TRBV7-2